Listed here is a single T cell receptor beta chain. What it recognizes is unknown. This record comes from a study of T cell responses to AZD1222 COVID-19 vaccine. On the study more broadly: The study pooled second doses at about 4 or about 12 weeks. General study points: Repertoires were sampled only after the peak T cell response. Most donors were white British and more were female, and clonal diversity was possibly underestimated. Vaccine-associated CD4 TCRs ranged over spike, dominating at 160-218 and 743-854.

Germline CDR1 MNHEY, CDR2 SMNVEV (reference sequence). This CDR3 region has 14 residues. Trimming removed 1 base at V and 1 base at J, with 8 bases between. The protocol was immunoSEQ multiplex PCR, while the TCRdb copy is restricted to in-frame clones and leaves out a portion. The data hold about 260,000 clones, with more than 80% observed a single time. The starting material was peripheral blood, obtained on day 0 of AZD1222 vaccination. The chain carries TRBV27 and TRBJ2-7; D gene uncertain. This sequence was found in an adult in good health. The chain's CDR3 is CASSLLYSSYEQYF. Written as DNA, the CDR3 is TGTGCCAGCAGTTTATTGTACAGTTCCTACGAGCAGTACTTC.